Shown below are 27 T cell receptor beta chains from a single sample sequenced in a study of PD-1 blockade in classical Hodgkin lymphoma. Libraries were prepared by immunoSEQ multiplex PCR; TCRdb keeps only in-frame clonotypes and omits some of them. The table has tens of thousands of clones, roughly nine tenths seen once. All the patients suffered relapse after autologous stem cell transplantation, and brentuximab vedotin exposure differed. Sample: peripheral blood mononuclear cells (PBMCs), taken at baseline. The receptor set was obtained from a human donor with classical Hodgkin lymphoma.

This sequence joins TRBV15 and TRBJ2-5; 10 nucleotides match TRBD2. Germline trimming cut 4 bases from V and 5 bases from J; bases unmatched to any gene: 10. CDR3 length: 16 amino acids. The V gene's germline CDR1 is LNHNV and CDR2 YYDKDF (reference sequence). The CDR3 sequence: CATSTPQGLASETQYF. The CDR3, as DNA: TGTGCCACCAGCACCCCCCAGGGACTAGCGTCTGAGACCCAGTACTTC. Combining the CDR3 with reference TRBV15 and TRBJ2-5 gives the whole variable domain DAMVIQNPRYQVTQFGKPVTLSCSQTLNHNVMYWYQQKSSQAPKLLFHYYDKDFNNEADTPDNFQSRRPNTSFCFLDIRSPGLGDTAMYLCATSTPQGLASETQYFGPGTRLLVL.

The chain combines TRBV6-1 with TRBJ2-7; D might be TRBD1 (5 bases). Trimming left V 7 bases short and J 3 bases short, with 13 bases between. The CDR3 covers 13 residues. The germline gives CDR1 MNHNS, CDR2 SASEGT. In nucleotides, the CDR3 is TGTGCCAGCACCTTAGGGGAACACTACGAGCAGTACTTC. Amino acids: CASTLGEHYEQYF.

The genes are TRBV11-2 and TRBJ2-1, with 8 bases fitting TRBD2. The CDR3 runs to 16 residues. Germline CDR1 reads SGHAT; CDR2 reads FQNNGV. The junction had 10 bases not matched to a gene; V was cut back by 5 bases and J by 4 bases. CDR3 in amino acids: CASSTETGTRYNEQFF. Written as DNA, the CDR3 is TGTGCCAGCAGCACTGAGACCGGGACTAGGTACAATGAGCAGTTCTTC. Supplemented by reference TRBV11-2 and TRBJ2-1, the full variable domain reads EAGVAQSPRYKIIEKRQSVAFWCNPISGHATLYWYQQILGQGPKLLIQFQNNGVVDDSQLPKDRFSAERLKGVDSTLKIQPAKLEDSAVYLCASSTETGTRYNEQFFGPGTRLTVL.

The V gene is TRBV10-2, the J gene TRBJ1-5; D gene uncertain. V was trimmed by 6 bases and J by 2 bases, leaving 8 bases between them. CDR3 length: 13 residues. Looked up from germline, CDR1 is WSHSY and CDR2 is SAAADI. In DNA, the CDR3 is TGCGCCAGCAGGGGATTAGGCAATCAGCCCCAGCATTTT. This codes for CASRGLGNQPQHF.

CDR3 DNA: TGCGCCAGCAGTGAGGACAGTTATCAGCCCCAGCATTTT. Translated: CASSEDSYQPQHF. V usage is TRBV4-1 and J usage is TRBJ1-5; a possible D gene is TRBD1 (6 bases). Between the trimmed V and J ends, which lost 6 bases and 5 bases, there was a span of 11 bases. CDR1 and CDR2 (germline): MGHRA, YSYEKL. The CDR3 totals 13 residues.

This clone was seen just once. The rearrangement joins TRBV6-1 to TRBJ1-3; 7 bases map to TRBD1. The V gene end was trimmed by 1 base and the J gene end by 4 bases; junction bases not matched to a gene: 7. CDR1 and CDR2 (germline): MNHNS, SASEGT. CDR3 length equals 16 residues. DNA of the CDR3: TGTGCCAGCAGTGAAGAGGGCAAAGGGGGCGGAAACACCATATATTTT. Translated: CASSEEGKGGGNTIYF.

The V gene is TRBV19, the J gene TRBJ2-7; 8 bases agree with TRBD1. Germline assignment: CDR1 LNHDA and CDR2 SQIVND (reference sequence). Unmatched junction bases numbered 13, after V lost 5 bases and J lost 7 bases. This CDR3 is 15 amino acids long. The CDR3 spells CASSATWDRSREQYF. The CDR3 DNA follows: TGTGCCAGTAGTGCTACTTGGGACAGGTCTAGGGAGCAGTACTTC.

Worth noting for this clone: This sample also contains other DNA sequences that code for the same CDR3. The J gene is TRBJ1-1, the V gene TRBV2; D is uncertain. V was pared by 3 bases and J by 1 base, with 6 bases between. This CDR3 is built from 13 residues. Germline V gene data show CDR1 as SNHLY and CDR2 as FYNNEI. The CDR3: CASSEAPNTEAFF. Here the CDR3 DNA reads TGTGCCAGCAGTGAGGCTCCGAACACTGAAGCTTTCTTT. Looking up the rest from reference TRBV2 and TRBJ1-1 gives the full variable domain: EPEVTQTPSHQVTQMGQEVILRCVPISNHLYFYWYRQILGQKVEFLVSFYNNEISEKSEIFDDQFSVERPDGSNFTLKIRSTKLEDSAMYFCASSEAPNTEAFFGQGTRLTVV.

This chain links TRBV28 with TRBJ2-5; weak D call: TRBD1 (6 bases). From germline, CDR1 is MDHEN and CDR2 SYDVKM. The CDR3 has 13 residues. Trimming shortened V by 2 bases and J by 9 bases, and 13 bases separated the two germline ends. CDR3 residues: CASSLHLAGAQYF. CDR3 bases: TGTGCCAGCAGTTTACATCTAGCAGGGGCCCAGTACTTC.

The chain recombines TRBV2 with TRBJ2-1; the D is unclear. The V gene's germline CDR1 is SNHLY and CDR2 FYNNEI. Trimming stripped 5 bases from V and 7 bases from J, with 12 bases between. The CDR3 consists of 13 residues. The CDR3 loop is CASSSPLENEQFF. As DNA, the CDR3 is TGTGCCAGCAGTTCGCCCTTAGAGAATGAGCAGTTCTTC. The variable domain in full, completed from reference TRBV2 and TRBJ2-1, reads EPEVTQTPSHQVTQMGQEVILRCVPISNHLYFYWYRQILGQKVEFLVSFYNNEISEKSEIFDDQFSVERPDGSNFTLKIRSTKLEDSAMYFCASSSPLENEQFFGPGTRLTVL.

V usage is TRBV5-1 and J usage is TRBJ2-5; no clear D gene. This CDR3 comprises 15 residues. Per the germline V gene, CDR1 is SGHRS and CDR2 is YFSETQ. V was trimmed by 0 bases and J by 7 bases, leaving 16 bases between them. The CDR3 DNA is TGCGCCAGCAGCTTGGGGTCTAGTAGTGAAGTGACCCAGTACTTC. Its translation: CASSLGSSSEVTQYF.

The rearrangement joins TRBV5-6 to TRBJ2-2; 8 bases are shared with TRBD2. Germline V gene sequence: CDR1 SGHDT, CDR2 YYEEEE. V lost 2 bases and J lost 0; bases outside the gene matches: 3. The CDR3 sequence is 16 residues long. This CDR3 is CASSFIAGTNTGELFF. In nucleotides, the CDR3 is TGTGCCAGCAGCTTCATAGCGGGAACGAACACCGGGGAGCTGTTTTTT.

The genes are TRBV19 and TRBJ1-2, with 7 nucleotides matching TRBD1. Germline assignment: CDR1 LNHDA and CDR2 SQIVND (reference sequence). Losses at the gene ends were 3 bases for V and 4 bases for J; bases not matched to a gene: 8. This CDR3 contains 15 residues. The CDR3 is CASSIVTGSLYGYTF. The CDR3 nucleotides are TGTGCCAGTAGTATTGTGACAGGGTCCCTCTATGGCTACACCTTC.

The CDR3 DNA reads as TGTGCCAGTAGTGTGCCCGACTACGAGCAGTACTTC. Translating it yields CASSVPDYEQYF. The chain is built from TRBV19 and TRBJ2-7; no firm D call. CDR3 length: 12 amino acids. Per the germline V gene, CDR1 is LNHDA and CDR2 is SQIVND (reference sequence). Deletions cut 5 bases from V and 3 bases from J, with 8 bases between.

J is TRBJ2-2 and V is TRBV28; 8 nucleotides line up with TRBD1. Germline V gene lookup returns CDR1 MDHEN and CDR2 SYDVKM. The length of the CDR3 is 20 residues. V shed 2 bases and J 3 bases; nucleotides not matched to a gene: 17. Written as DNA, the CDR3 is TGTGCCAGCAGTTTAGATTATTGGGGCCAGGGGGCGCCCCACACCGGGGAGCTGTTTTTT. Its protein product is CASSLDYWGQGAPHTGELFF.

The chain combines TRBV7-9 with TRBJ2-7; D uncertain. V dropped 5 bases and J dropped 4 bases, with 9 bases sitting between them. The CDR3 is 12 residues long. Germline-derived CDR1 and CDR2 are SEHNR and FQNEAQ (reference sequence). CDR3 loop: CASSTTRYEQYF. CDR3 coding DNA: TGTGCCAGCAGCACGACCCGATACGAGCAGTACTTC. The whole variable domain, remainder taken from reference TRBV7-9 and TRBJ2-7, is DTGVSQNPRHKITKRGQNVTFRCDPISEHNRLYWYRQTLGQGPEFLTYFQNEAQLEKSRLLSDRFSAERPKGSFSTLEIQRTEQGDSAMYLCASSTTRYEQYFGPGTRLTVT.

The chain couples TRBV25-1 to TRBJ1-2; tentative D call: TRBD1 (5 bases). This CDR3 is built from 11 residues. CDR1 and CDR2 (germline): MGHDK, SYGVNS. Trimming stripped 6 bases from V and 5 bases from J, with 7 bases between. The CDR3 nucleotides read TGTGCCAGCAGGCAGGGATATGGCTACACCTTC. This translates into CASRQGYGYTF.

The rearrangement links TRBV7-2 to TRBJ2-1; maybe TRBD2 (6 bases). Trimming cost V 5 bases and J 8 bases, with 22 bases left between them. This CDR3 region has 16 residues. Germline CDR1 and CDR2: SGHTA and FQGNSA. This CDR3 reads CASSRSSGTGTDEQFF. CDR3 bases: TGTGCCAGCAGCAGATCCTCCGGGACTGGAACGGATGAGCAGTTCTTC.

The rearrangement joins TRBV6-5 to TRBJ1-1; 8 bases align to TRBD1. The CDR3 covers 14 residues. V shed 7 bases and J 4 bases; nucleotides not matched to a gene: 8. The germline gives CDR1 MNHEY, CDR2 SVGAGI. The CDR3 here is CASTPGGGGTEAFF. The CDR3 nucleotides read TGTGCCAGCACCCCAGGGGGCGGGGGCACTGAAGCTTTCTTT.

The chain couples TRBV2 to TRBJ2-3; D gene ambiguous. The V gene's germline CDR1 is SNHLY and CDR2 FYNNEI. V lost 0 bases and J lost 8, with 0 bases in between. The CDR3 extends over 10 amino acids. CDR3 protein: CASSEATQYF. The CDR3 DNA follows: TGTGCCAGCAGTGAAGCTACGCAGTATTTT.

The chain joins TRBV11-2 to TRBJ2-7; TRBD2 aligns across 7 bases. With V trimmed by 4 bases and J by 2 bases, 8 bases remained unmatched. Germline-derived CDR1 and CDR2 are SGHAT and FQNNGV. This CDR3 spans 15 amino acids. CDR3 in DNA: TGTGCCAGCAGCTCAAGCGGGACGACAACCTACGAGCAGTACTTC. Translated: CASSSSGTTTYEQYF.

The chain employs TRBV6-6 and TRBJ1-5; the match to TRBD1 covers 10 bases. Per the germline V gene, CDR1 is MNHNY and CDR2 is SVGAGI (reference sequence). Trimming removed 5 bases from V and 6 bases from J; junction bases left unmatched: 10. This CDR3 contains 16 residues. CDR3 amino acids: CASSKFRQGASQPQHF. The CDR3 DNA follows: TGTGCCAGCAGTAAATTTAGACAGGGGGCTTCTCAGCCCCAGCATTTT.

The chain has TRBV13 and TRBJ1-1; D is undetermined. Germline V gene sequence: CDR1 PRHDT, CDR2 FYEKMQ (reference sequence). V was clipped by 5 bases and J by 0 bases, with 13 bases between them. The CDR3 sequence is 15 residues long. The CDR3 coding sequence is TGTGCCAGCAGCCCCCTCAGCGAAATGAACACTGAAGCTTTCTTT. Translating it yields CASSPLSEMNTEAFF.

In this sample, this clone turned up once. The V and J genes are TRBV18 and TRBJ2-5; no reliable D call. The CDR3 runs 11 residues. Germline CDR1 reads KGHSH; CDR2 reads LQKENI. V was shortened by 2 bases and J by 7 bases, with 5 bases between the two germline ends. The CDR3 spells CASSPSGTQYF. In nucleotides, the CDR3 is TGTGCCAGCTCACCAAGTGGGACCCAGTACTTC. The full variable domain, with the rest looked up from reference TRBV18 and TRBJ2-5, is NAGVMQNPRHLVRRRGQEARLRCSPMKGHSHVYWYRQLPEEGLKFMVYLQKENIIDESGMPKERFSAEFPKEGPSILRIQQVVRGDSAAYFCASSPSGTQYFGPGTRLLVL.

This chain connects TRBV6-1 to TRBJ2-7; TRBD2 matches at 10 bases. CDR3 length: 19 amino acids. V shed 4 bases and J 3 bases; nucleotides not matched to a gene: 18. Germline V CDR1 and CDR2: MNHNS, SASEGT. In nucleotides, the CDR3 is TGTGCCAGCAGTGCTATACTTCCGGGACTAGCGAGAGATTTCTACGAGCAGTACTTC. Amino acids: CASSAILPGLARDFYEQYF.

The chain is built from TRBV10-1 and TRBJ1-1; maybe TRBD1 (5 bases). This CDR3 is 14 amino acids long. The germline V and J ends were trimmed by 4 bases and 0 bases, with 9 bases remaining between them. CDR1 is WNHNN and CDR2 is SYGVQD in the germline V gene (reference sequence). CDR3 residues: CASSAQGVNTEAFF. CDR3 nucleotide sequence: TGCGCCAGCAGTGCCCAGGGAGTGAACACTGAAGCTTTCTTT.

CDR3 amino acids: CAWGLAHEQFF. DNA of the CDR3: TGTGCCTGGGGACTAGCCCATGAGCAGTTCTTC. V gene TRBV30 combines with J gene TRBJ2-1; 8 bases match TRBD2. Germline V lookup: CDR1 GTSNPN, CDR2 SVGIG (reference sequence). J gave up 8 bases and V 5 bases, and 2 bases lay outside the gene matches. This CDR3 has 11 amino acids.